This TCR beta chain was profiled in a study of blood T cell repertoires in COVID-19. Overall study: Samples came from the United States, Italy and Spain, spanning acute and convalescent COVID-19.

In the source study's methods: Estimated nucleated cell counts came from reference gene primer amplification. The protocol was immunoSEQ multiplex PCR, while the TCRdb copy is restricted to in-frame clones and leaves out a portion. For V, J and clone size, that table is used; D and trimming come from the DNA. The repertoire includes 65,000 to 100,000 clones, roughly 80% of them detected once, and around a sixth sits in the top ten. The V end was cut by 5 bases, the J end by 4 bases, with 6 bases between. CDR3 size: 12 residues. The V gene's germline CDR1 is LNHDA and CDR2 SQIVND (reference sequence).

The chain couples TRBV19 to TRBJ1-5, with unresolved D. The clonotype comes from a woman of 80 years or more with acute or convalescent COVID-19. Sequencing was performed on peripheral blood. CDR3 residues: CASSGPNQPQHF. In nucleotides, the CDR3 is TGTGCCAGTAGTGGGCCTAATCAGCCCCAGCATTTT.